This T cell receptor beta chain was captured in a study of blood T cell repertoires in COVID-19. In the study overall: COVID-19 samples collected from the United States, Italy and Spain covered acute and convalescent phases.

The data were produced by immunoSEQ multiplex PCR, yet TCRdb's version contains in-frame clones alone and is incomplete. The sample yields 10,000 to 15,000 clones, about 73% seen once. This clone was detected once. In germline, CDR1 is MGHRA, CDR2 YSYEKL. The V gene end was trimmed by 6 bases and the J gene end by 3 bases; junction bases not matched to a gene: 10. This CDR3 has 15 residues. This TCR derives from a human donor in a cohort sampled during active COVID-19. Sequenced material: peripheral blood. The genes are TRBV4-1 and TRBJ2-7; 8 nucleotides match TRBD2. DNA of the CDR3: TGCGCCAGCAGACCCGACTTAGCGGGGAACTACGAGCAGTACTTC. This codes for CASRPDLAGNYEQYF.